This T cell receptor beta chain came from a study of T cell responses to AZD1222 COVID-19 vaccine. General observations from the study: Elevations in Spike-specific TCR breadth and depth followed administration of two AZD1222 doses. Donor demographics were predominantly white British with a female majority; clonal diversity may be underestimated.

The protocol was immunoSEQ multiplex PCR, while the TCRdb copy is restricted to in-frame clones and leaves out a portion. The sample holds 140,000 to 150,000 clones, more than 70% seen once. Second doses that came at about 4 or about 12 weeks were put together. Germline V gives CDR1 MDHEN, CDR2 SYDVKM. Unmatched junction bases numbered 1, after V lost 9 bases and J lost 3 bases. This CDR3 region has 12 residues. A note on this clone: Its antigen is not known.

The chain couples TRBV28 to TRBJ2-3; 9 bases agree with TRBD1. The clonotype originates from an adult who received the AZD1222 COVID-19 vaccine. The sample consisted of peripheral blood, taken 28 days after the second AZD1222 dose. CDR3 nucleotide sequence: TGTGCCAGTGGACAGGGGACAGATACGCAGTATTTT. It specifies CASGQGTDTQYF.